A single sample gave rise to the 23 T cell receptor beta chains below, sequenced in a study of blood T cells in healthy people across ages. Primers used in a second PCR of roughly 6 to 12 cycles were a sample-barcoded 5' primer and a J-beta primer mix. One entry per CDR3 protein, called by TCRdb with MiXCR from the 5' RACE reads. The sample yields approximately 680,000 distinct CDR3 sequences, 32% seen once. Sequencing was done on a sample of blood. The receptors originated from a woman older than 75 in good health.

The chain links TRBV27 to TRBJ2-7, with 9 nucleotides matching TRBD2. The length of the CDR3 is 14 residues. Trimming cost V 6 bases and J 4 bases; bases outside gene matches: 7. Germline assignment: CDR1 MNHEY and CDR2 SMNVEV (reference sequence). The CDR3 nucleotides are TGTGCCAGCAGGCCTATAGCGGGAGCTTACGAGCAGTACTTC. Residues: CASRPIAGAYEQYF.

With respect to this clonotype: A much larger clonotype is one base distant, so this may be a read error. The chain employs TRBV6-1 and TRBJ2-3, with a weak D call TRBD2 (6 bases). CDR3 length equals 15 residues. CDR1 MNHNS and CDR2 SASEGT come from the germline V gene. The V end lost 2 bases, the J end lost 1 base, and 10 bases lay between the germline ends. The CDR3 reads CASSERGGGTDTQYF. The CDR3 DNA follows: TGTGCCAGCAGTGAACGCGGCGGGGGCACAGATACGCAGTATTTT.

This clonotype showed up many times. Since a much larger clone is just one base distant, this may be a read error. V usage is TRBV6-5 and J usage is TRBJ2-5, with D perhaps TRBD1 or TRBD2 (5 bases each). Trimming removed 6 bases from V and 11 bases from J, with 22 bases in between. In germline, CDR1 is MNHEY, CDR2 SVGAGI. This CDR3 has 14 amino acids. The CDR3 DNA sequence: TGTGCCAGCAGCCCTTTTGGGGGTCACAATGAGCAGTACTTC. This translates into CASSPFGGHNEQYF.

This clonotype appeared many times. V is TRBV4-2 and J is TRBJ1-2, with D tentatively TRBD1 (5 bases). The germline gives CDR1 LGHNA, CDR2 YNFKEQ. The CDR3 runs to 13 residues. The germline V and J ends were trimmed by 0 bases and 5 bases, with 7 bases remaining between them. CDR3 DNA: TGTGCCAGCAGCCAAGATACAGGATATGGCTACACCTTC. This encodes CASSQDTGYGYTF.

This clonotype was counted at least ten times. The chain employs TRBV7-2 and TRBJ2-3; TRBD2 matches 10 bases. The CDR3 contains 16 residues. The V and J ends lost 4 bases and 4 bases, in that order; junction bases with no gene match: 8. The germline V gene encodes CDR1 SGHTA and CDR2 FQGNSA. The CDR3: CASSSGAGGPSDTQYF. CDR3 nucleotides: TGTGCCAGCAGCTCAGGAGCGGGGGGGCCGTCAGATACGCAGTATTTT.

A few counts support this clonotype. This chain links TRBV5-1 with TRBJ1-6, with TRBD1 matching 8 bases. The CDR3 consists of 16 residues. Germline V gene sequence: CDR1 SGHRS, CDR2 YFSETQ. V shed 2 bases, J shed 5 bases, and the junction held 6 bases outside the gene matches. This CDR3 reads CASSFGQGGNNSPLHF. The CDR3 region has the DNA TGCGCCAGCAGCTTCGGACAGGGAGGGAATAATTCACCCCTCCACTTT.

This clonotype was detected ten times or more. The chain recombines TRBV29-1 with TRBJ2-1; no definite D call. Germline CDR1 is SQVTM and CDR2 is ANQGSEA. The CDR3 consists of 12 residues. The CDR3 sequence is CRALSFYNEQFF. The CDR3 region has the DNA TGCAGGGCCCTTTCCTTCTACAATGAGCAGTTCTTC.

In this sample, this clonotype turned up many times. The gene calls are TRBV12-3 or TRBV12-4 and TRBJ2-1; 10 positions match TRBD2. The CDR3 has 15 residues. The junction had 10 bases not matched to a gene; V was cut back by 7 bases and J by 7 bases. The CDR3 is CASIYDSGGKNEQFF. The CDR3 nucleotides read TGTGCCAGCATATACGATAGCGGGGGGAAAAATGAGCAGTTCTTC.

As regards this clonotype: The junction differs from germline at one of its ends, possibly a read error. The chain couples TRBV7-9 to TRBJ1-4; D unclear. CDR1 and CDR2 from the germline V gene are SEHNR and FQNEAQ (reference sequence). The CDR3 covers 14 residues. CDR3 nucleotide sequence: TGTGCCAGCAGCTTACTCCTAACTAGTGAAAAACTGTTTTTT. This translates into CASSLLLTSEKLFF.

Concerning this clonotype itself: This may stem from a read error, because a much larger clone lies one nucleotide away. V usage is TRBV7-8 and J usage is TRBJ1-1; no definite D call. The CDR3 runs 13 residues. Trimming removed 5 bases from V and 3 bases from J, with 10 bases in between. CDR1 and CDR2 (germline): SGHVS, FQNEAQ. DNA of the CDR3: TGTGCCAGCAGCGCCCAGCAGGACACTGAAGCTTTCTTT. This gives the protein CASSAQQDTEAFF. Complete variable domain (other parts from reference TRBV7-8 and TRBJ1-1): GAGVSQSPRYKVAKRGQDVALRCDPISGHVSLFWYQQALGQGPEFLTYFQNEAQLDKSGLPSDRFFAERPEGSVSTLKIQRTQQEDSAVYLCASSAQQDTEAFFGQGTRLTVV.

The J gene is TRBJ2-4, the V gene TRBV9; 7 bases align to TRBD1. The DNA end favors TRBJ2-7, so the J call may be wrong. This CDR3 has 14 residues. CDR1 is SGDLS, CDR2 YYNGEE, per germline. This CDR3 reads CASSPRQGLGEQYF. The CDR3 DNA reads as TGTGCCAGCAGCCCCCGACAGGGTTTGGGCGAGCAGTACTTC.

This clonotype occurred once. CDR3 region: CASSRTGPGSYNEQFF. Here the CDR3 DNA reads TGTGCCAGCAGCCGAACAGGGCCTGGCTCCTACAATGAGCAGTTCTTC. The genes are TRBV3-1 and TRBJ2-1, with D possibly TRBD1 on 6 matching bases. Germline lookup yields CDR1 LGHDT and CDR2 YNNKEL (reference sequence). This CDR3 has 16 amino acids. The V end lost 4 bases, the J end lost 0 bases, and 13 bases lay between the germline ends.

Ten or more counts support this clonotype. The gene calls are TRBV4-3 and TRBJ1-5; no firm D call. Between the trimmed V and J ends, which lost 3 bases and 3 bases, there was a span of 6 bases. This CDR3 spans 13 amino acids. CDR1 and CDR2 (germline): LGHNA, YSLEER. CDR3: CASSQDFNQPQHF. CDR3 in DNA: TGCGCCAGCAGCCAGGATTTCAATCAGCCCCAGCATTTT.

This clonotype was seen at least ten times. The genes are TRBV6-6 and TRBJ2-5; no reliable D call. The germline V gene has CDR1 MNHNY and CDR2 SVGAGI (reference sequence). This CDR3 has 13 residues. The V gene lost 6 bases and the J gene lost 9 bases, with 17 bases spanning the gap. The CDR3 sequence: CASSLGSLGSQYF. CDR3 in DNA: TGTGCCAGCAGCCTCGGTAGCCTAGGGTCCCAGTACTTC.

Ten or more counts support this clonotype. The chain employs TRBV11-2 and TRBJ1-4, with TRBD1 as a possible D gene (6 bases). This CDR3 has 16 residues. In germline, CDR1 is SGHAT, CDR2 FQNNGV. Trimming shortened V by 7 bases and J by 2 bases, and 17 bases separated the two germline ends. The CDR3 is CASTRIGGRTNEKLFF. The CDR3 region has the DNA TGTGCCAGCACCAGGATCGGGGGGCGGACTAATGAAAAACTGTTTTTT.

The chain is built from TRBV20-1 and TRBJ2-1, with 9 nucleotides matching TRBD1. The CDR3 runs to 15 residues. J gave up 6 bases and V 4 bases, and 10 bases lay outside the gene matches. CDR1 and CDR2 from the germline V gene are DFQATT and SNEGSKA (reference sequence). In nucleotides, the CDR3 is TGCAGTGCTACCAAGGACAGGGGTGGAATCAATGAGCAGTTCTTC. Encoded protein: CSATKDRGGINEQFF.

In the case of this clonotype: A much larger clone sits a single nucleotide away, making a read error possible. The CDR3 sequence is CASSYRTTNEKLFF. The DNA for the CDR3 is TGTGCCAGCAGCTACCGTACAACTAATGAAAAACTGTTTTTT. V gene TRBV7-2 combines with J gene TRBJ1-4; D is unresolved. Trimming removed 4 bases from V and 0 bases from J, with 6 bases in between. The CDR3 runs to 14 residues. Germline-derived CDR1 and CDR2 are SGHTA and FQGNSA. The full variable domain, in which reference TRBV7-2 and TRBJ1-4 provide the parts outside the CDR3, is GAGVSQSPSNKVTEKGKDVELRCDPISGHTALYWYRQSLGQGLEFLIYFQGNSAPDKSGLPSDRFSAERTGGSVSTLTIQRTQQEDSAVYLCASSYRTTNEKLFFGSGTQLSVL.

In this sample, this clonotype turned up many times. The junction departs from germline at one end; a sequencing error may be responsible. The chain recombines TRBV4-1 with TRBJ1-6; 7 bases are shared with TRBD1. CDR1 MGHRA and CDR2 YSYEKL come from the germline V gene. There are 14 residues in the CDR3. In nucleotides, the CDR3 is TGTGCCAGCAGTCACGGGACAGACAATTCACCCCTCCACTTT. Translation: CASSHGTDNSPLHF.

This clonotype was observed many times. V usage is TRBV11-3 and J usage is TRBJ2-3, with D unresolved. Deletions cut 0 bases from V and 6 bases from J, with 4 bases between. From germline, CDR1 is SGHNT and CDR2 YENEEA. This CDR3 comprises 12 residues. CDR3 residues: CASSLDDDTQYF. CDR3 DNA sequence: TGTGCCAGCAGCTTAGATGATGATACGCAGTATTTT.

The chain carries TRBV27 and TRBJ2-1, with 7 bases lining up with TRBD2. The junction had 8 bases not matched to a gene; V was cut back by 1 base and J by 5 bases. This CDR3 region has 16 residues. CDR1 and CDR2 (germline): MNHEY, SMNVEV (reference sequence). As DNA, the CDR3 is TGTGCCAGCAGTTTATTGGTGGGAGGGCCTAACAATGAGCAGTTCTTC. The encoded protein is CASSLLVGGPNNEQFF.

This clonotype was recorded at least ten times. V gene TRBV19 combines with J gene TRBJ2-1; D is possibly TRBD1 (5 bases). V was trimmed by 2 bases and J by 1 base, leaving 9 bases between them. In germline, CDR1 is LNHDA, CDR2 SQIVND (reference sequence). The CDR3 loop spans 15 amino acids. Written as DNA, the CDR3 is TGTGCCAGTAGTATAAGGGCAGGGTCCTACAATGAGCAGTTCTTC. The encoded protein is CASSIRAGSYNEQFF.

The chain has TRBV25-1 and TRBJ2-5; D might be TRBD1 (5 bases). This CDR3 spans 13 amino acids. V was pared by 5 bases and J by 9 bases, with 16 bases between. CDR1 is MGHDK, CDR2 SYGVNS, per germline. For the CDR3, the DNA is TGTGCCAGCAGTTCCCAGGCCGACAGTCCCCAGTACTTC. Translated: CASSSQADSPQYF.

This clonotype occurred many times. This chain connects TRBV29-1 to TRBJ2-1; 8 positions agree with TRBD1. The CDR3 covers 11 residues. Per germline, CDR1 SQVTM and CDR2 ANQGSEA. The trim removed 7 bases at V and 10 bases at J, leaving 6 bases unmatched. The CDR3 coding sequence is TGCAGCGCGTACCGGGACAGGGAGCAGTTCTTC. It is translated as CSAYRDREQFF.